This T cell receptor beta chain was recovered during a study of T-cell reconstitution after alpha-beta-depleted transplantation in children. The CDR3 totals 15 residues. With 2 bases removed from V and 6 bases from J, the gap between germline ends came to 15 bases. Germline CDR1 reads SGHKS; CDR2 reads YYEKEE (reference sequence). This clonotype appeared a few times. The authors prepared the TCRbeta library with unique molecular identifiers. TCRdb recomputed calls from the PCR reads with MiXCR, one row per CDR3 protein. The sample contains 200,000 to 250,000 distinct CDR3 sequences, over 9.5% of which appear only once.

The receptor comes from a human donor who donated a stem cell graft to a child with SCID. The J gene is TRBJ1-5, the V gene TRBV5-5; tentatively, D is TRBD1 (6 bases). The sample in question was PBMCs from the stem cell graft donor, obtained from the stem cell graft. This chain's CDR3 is CASSFSRGHGQPQHF. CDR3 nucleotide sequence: TGTGCCAGCAGCTTTTCCCGGGGGCACGGTCAGCCCCAGCATTTT.